Below, 28 T cell receptor beta chains from the same sample are listed, as sequenced in a study of blood T cell repertoires in COVID-19. Sequenced by immunoSEQ multiplex PCR; TCRdb stores in-frame clones only, minus some. The table includes over 70,000 clones, about 89% detected once. Material for sequencing was peripheral blood. All receptors derive from a man aged 50 to 60 with COVID-19, enrolled during active disease.

The chain links TRBV7-3 to TRBJ2-1; TRBD2 matches 13 bases. Looked up from germline, CDR1 is SGHTA and CDR2 is FQGTGA. V was pared by 5 bases and J by 4 bases, with 8 bases of the junction left unmatched. There are 17 residues in the CDR3. CDR3 amino acids: CASSDGTSGDPYNEQFF. The CDR3 coding sequence is TGTGCCAGCAGCGACGGGACTAGCGGGGACCCTTACAATGAGCAGTTCTTC.

V is TRBV9 and J is TRBJ1-1; D is unclear. This CDR3 spans 13 amino acids. V lost 0 bases and J lost 7, with 10 bases in between. Germline CDR1 SGDLS, CDR2 YYNGEE. CDR3 protein: CASSVGALDEAFF. The CDR3 DNA reads as TGTGCCAGCAGCGTAGGGGCGCTGGATGAAGCTTTCTTT.

The genes are TRBV13 and TRBJ1-2; 8 bases agree with TRBD1. The V and J ends lost 5 bases and 0 bases, in that order; junction bases with no gene match: 11. Germline-derived CDR1 and CDR2 are PRHDT and FYEKMQ (reference sequence). The CDR3 is 17 amino acids. The CDR3 sequence: CASSTGTGGTTNYGYTF. The CDR3 nucleotides are TGTGCCAGCAGCACCGGGACAGGCGGAACTACTAACTATGGCTACACCTTC.

The chain recombines TRBV7-2 with TRBJ2-3; D gene ambiguous. The CDR3 contains 15 residues. The V gene's germline CDR1 is SGHTA and CDR2 FQGNSA. The ends were cut back, 3 bases at V and 2 bases at J, with 12 bases in the middle. CDR3 protein: CASSLSSRFTDTQYF. The CDR3, as DNA: TGTGCCAGCAGCTTGAGCTCCAGGTTCACAGATACGCAGTATTTT. Variable domain in full (rest from reference TRBV7-2 and TRBJ2-3): GAGVSQSPSNKVTEKGKDVELRCDPISGHTALYWYRQSLGQGLEFLIYFQGNSAPDKSGLPSDRFSAERTGGSVSTLTIQRTQQEDSAVYLCASSLSSRFTDTQYFGPGTRLTVL.

The chain couples TRBV24-1 to TRBJ2-3, with 14 bases fitting TRBD2. CDR3 length equals 17 residues. In germline, CDR1 is KGHDR, CDR2 SFDVKD. The V and J ends lost 0 bases and 6 bases, in that order; junction bases with no gene match: 4. The CDR3 loop is CATSDLPGTSGSDTQYF. The CDR3 DNA reads TGTGCCACCAGTGATTTGCCCGGGACTAGCGGGAGCGATACGCAGTATTTT.

The V and J genes are TRBV5-8 and TRBJ2-1; tentative D call: TRBD1 (6 bases). CDR3 length equals 15 residues. Germline CDR1 is SGHTS and CDR2 is YDEGEE. Trimming left V 2 bases short and J 3 bases short, with 12 bases between. This CDR3 reads CASSFTGNNYNEQFF. For the CDR3, the DNA is TGTGCCAGCAGCTTTACAGGGAATAACTACAATGAGCAGTTCTTC.

The chain combines TRBV11-2 with TRBJ2-3, with TRBD2 as a possible D gene (7 bases). V shed 5 bases and J shed 6 bases, with 15 bases lying between them. Per the germline V gene, CDR1 is SGHAT and CDR2 is FQNNGV. This CDR3 has 14 amino acids. CDR3 sequence: CASSPGGGGDTQYF. Written as DNA, the CDR3 is TGTGCCAGCAGCCCCGGAGGGGGAGGGGATACGCAGTATTTT.

The chain is built from TRBV6-1 and TRBJ2-7; TRBD1 matches 7 bases. Germline CDR1 reads MNHNS; CDR2 reads SASEGT. The CDR3 extends over 14 amino acids. The J segment lost 3 bases and the V segment lost 0 bases, leaving 2 bases of the junction unmatched. CDR3 sequence: CASSEATGYYEQYV. The CDR3 nucleotides are TGTGCCAGCAGTGAAGCGACAGGGTACTACGAGCAGTACGTC.

The chain carries TRBV7-9 and TRBJ1-2, with 12 bases lining up with TRBD1. In germline, CDR1 is SEHNR, CDR2 FQNEAQ (reference sequence). V gave up 5 bases and J gave up 3 bases; unmatched junction bases: 4. CDR3 length: 15 amino acids. CDR3 in amino acids: CASSGDRGHDYGYTF. The CDR3 DNA reads as TGTGCCAGCAGCGGGGACAGGGGGCATGACTATGGCTACACCTTC.

For the CDR3, the DNA is TGTGCCAGCAGCACCGGACTAGCTGGCGGCACAGATACGCAGTATTTT. Translated, it gives CASSTGLAGGTDTQYF. V usage is TRBV5-4 and J usage is TRBJ2-3; 8 bases are shared with TRBD2. Germline loops: CDR1 SGHNT, CDR2 YYREEE (reference sequence). Trimming removed 4 bases from V and 1 base from J; junction bases left unmatched: 8. The CDR3 is made up of 16 amino acids.

The chain is built from TRBV19 and TRBJ2-7; TRBD2 agrees at 10 bases. Germline CDR1 reads LNHDA; CDR2 reads SQIVND (reference sequence). The J segment lost 7 bases and the V segment lost 8 bases, leaving 8 bases of the junction unmatched. The CDR3 sequence is 13 residues long. The CDR3 loop reads CASSPGLAREQYV. In nucleotides, the CDR3 is TGTGCCAGTTCCCCGGGACTAGCGAGGGAGCAGTACGTC.

This chain joins TRBV6-4 and TRBJ1-1; D unclear. Trimming took 0 bases from V and 1 from J, leaving 6 bases between them. Germline V CDR1 and CDR2: MRHNA, SNTAGT. CDR3 length equals 14 residues. CDR3 residues: CASSDSPENTEAFF. The CDR3 DNA is TGTGCCAGCAGTGACTCGCCAGAGAACACTGAAGCTTTCTTT.

The V and J genes are TRBV9 and TRBJ2-7; TRBD2 might be the D (6 bases). The V gene lost 3 bases and the J gene lost 3 bases, with 13 bases spanning the gap. Germline CDR1 reads SGDLS; CDR2 reads YYNGEE. The CDR3 has 14 residues. The CDR3 reads CASSATGGFYEQYF. As DNA, the CDR3 is TGTGCCAGCAGCGCCACCGGAGGGTTCTACGAGCAGTACTTC.

The chain couples TRBV5-6 to TRBJ2-1, with D possibly matching TRBD2 (5 bases). CDR1 and CDR2 from the germline V gene are SGHDT and YYEEEE. The ends were cut back, 1 base at V and 2 bases at J, with 10 bases in the middle. The CDR3 has 15 amino acids. The CDR3 nucleotides are TGTGCCAGCAGCTTGAGGACTGTCACCTACAATGAGCAGTTCTTC. Protein sequence: CASSLRTVTYNEQFF. Together with reference TRBV5-6 and TRBJ2-1, the CDR3 gives the full variable domain: DAGVTQSPTHLIKTRGQQVTLRCSPKSGHDTVSWYQQALGQGPQFIFQYYEEEERQRGNFPDRFSGHQFPNYSSELNVNALLLGDSALYLCASSLRTVTYNEQFFGPGTRLTVL.

V and J are TRBV5-8 and TRBJ1-1; 10 nucleotides agree with TRBD1. Per germline, CDR1 SGHTS and CDR2 YDEGEE. The CDR3 covers 15 residues. Germline trimming cut 2 bases from V and 3 bases from J; bases unmatched to any gene: 4. CDR3 sequence reads: CASSFDRGQDTEAFF. The CDR3 coding sequence is TGTGCCAGCAGCTTTGACAGGGGGCAGGACACTGAAGCTTTCTTT.

This sequence joins TRBV11-2 and TRBJ1-4; 9 bases map to TRBD1. CDR1 and CDR2 (germline): SGHAT, FQNNGV. V lost 6 bases, J lost 4 bases, and 3 bases stayed unmatched. The CDR3 has 14 residues. CDR3 in DNA: TGTGCCAGCAGGCCGGGACAGGGTAATGAAAAACTGTTTTTT. This encodes CASRPGQGNEKLFF. Using reference TRBV11-2 and TRBJ1-4 for the parts outside the CDR3, the full variable domain is EAGVAQSPRYKIIEKRQSVAFWCNPISGHATLYWYQQILGQGPKLLIQFQNNGVVDDSQLPKDRFSAERLKGVDSTLKIQPAKLEDSAVYLCASRPGQGNEKLFFGSGTQLSVL.

The chain combines TRBV4-2 with TRBJ1-2, with D possibly TRBD1 on 6 matching bases. Germline V lookup: CDR1 LGHNA, CDR2 YNFKEQ. Trimming took 4 bases from V and 1 from J, leaving 10 bases between them. This CDR3 is 14 amino acids long. The CDR3 region has the DNA TGTGCCAGCAGCCGAAACAGGGATAACTATGGCTACACCTTC. This codes for CASSRNRDNYGYTF.

V usage is TRBV23-1 and J usage is TRBJ1-3, with 11 positions matching TRBD1. TRBV23-1 is assigned to the ORF class and has an uncertain function. V trimming: 5 bases; J trimming: 3 bases; junction bases outside the gene matches: 6. The CDR3 contains 16 residues. The CDR3 protein is CASSEGQGAGGNTIYF. For the CDR3, the DNA is TGCGCCAGCAGTGAAGGACAGGGGGCGGGTGGAAACACCATATATTTT.

This clone was seen just once. The gene calls are TRBV19 and TRBJ2-3; 7 bases line up with TRBD2. V shed 3 bases and J 1 base; nucleotides not matched to a gene: 4. Germline lookup yields CDR1 LNHDA and CDR2 SQIVND (reference sequence). The CDR3 spans 15 residues. The CDR3 DNA sequence: TGTGCCAGTAGTATCGGTACTAGCGGCACAGATACGCAGTATTTT. Protein product: CASSIGTSGTDTQYF.

The chain couples TRBV7-2 to TRBJ2-7; TRBD2 matches 15 bases. The trim removed 5 bases at V and 2 bases at J, leaving 10 bases unmatched. CDR3 length: 18 amino acids. Germline V gene data show CDR1 as SGHTA and CDR2 as FQGNSA. The CDR3 here is CASSPRTSGRGYTYEQYF. The CDR3 nucleotides are TGTGCCAGCAGCCCTCGGACTAGCGGGAGGGGGTACACCTACGAGCAGTACTTC.

The chain couples TRBV19 to TRBJ2-7, with a tentative D call TRBD1 (5 bases). Germline CDR1 LNHDA, CDR2 SQIVND (reference sequence). The CDR3 is 14 amino acids. The V end lost 4 bases, the J end lost 2 bases, and 12 bases lay between the germline ends. The DNA of the CDR3 is TGTGCCAGTAGTAGAGAGACAGACCCCTACGAGCAGTACGTC. The encoded protein is CASSRETDPYEQYV.

This clone has only one observation. The rearrangement links TRBV11-2 to TRBJ1-1, with D maybe TRBD1 (6 bases). V was trimmed by 1 base and J by 1 base, leaving 7 bases between them. The CDR3 covers 14 residues. Germline lookup yields CDR1 SGHAT and CDR2 FQNNGV. The CDR3 sequence: CASSLAQGNTEAFF. The CDR3 DNA sequence: TGTGCCAGCAGCTTAGCACAGGGGAACACTGAAGCTTTCTTT.

This chain links TRBV28 with TRBJ1-4; TRBD1 might be the D (6 bases). CDR3 length: 16 residues. CDR1 MDHEN and CDR2 SYDVKM come from the germline V gene. The V end was cut by 5 bases, the J end by 8 bases, with 21 bases between. The CDR3 DNA reads as TGTGCCAGCAGTACTGACAGGAAGGTATTGTGGGAAAAACTGTTTTTT. Translating gives CASSTDRKVLWEKLFF.

This chain links TRBV5-8 with TRBJ2-1; D uncertain. CDR3 length: 14 amino acids. With 2 bases removed from V and 8 bases from J, the gap between germline ends came to 14 bases. Germline loops: CDR1 SGHTS, CDR2 YDEGEE. CDR3 amino acids: CASSFGLVVDEQFF. As DNA, the CDR3 is TGTGCCAGCAGCTTCGGGTTAGTGGTAGATGAGCAGTTCTTC. Filled out from reference TRBV5-8 and TRBJ2-1, the complete variable domain reads EAGVTQSPTHLIKTRGQQATLRCSPISGHTSVYWYQQALGLGLQFLLWYDEGEERNRGNFPPRFSGRQFPNYSSELNVNALELEDSALYLCASSFGLVVDEQFFGPGTRLTVL.

This clone appeared once. DNA for the CDR3: TGTGCCAGCAGACGTGGAGGGGCGGCTTATGGCTACACCTTC. Protein product: CASRRGGAAYGYTF. This chain links TRBV5-8 with TRBJ1-2, with a weak D call TRBD1 (5 bases). Between the trimmed V and J ends, which lost 5 bases and 5 bases, there was a span of 16 bases. Germline assignment: CDR1 SGHTS and CDR2 YDEGEE. The CDR3 consists of 14 residues.

The chain links TRBV7-2 to TRBJ2-7, with D hard to call. Per the germline V gene, CDR1 is SGHTA and CDR2 is FQGNSA. Trimming cost V 3 bases and J 6 bases, with 9 bases left between them. The CDR3 runs 12 residues. CDR3 sequence (DNA): TGTGCCAGCAGCTTCGAGGTAGCCGAGCAGTACTTC. Protein product: CASSFEVAEQYF.

J is TRBJ2-1 and V is TRBV7-8; D not certain. Deletions cut 10 bases from V and 2 bases from J, with 9 bases between. Germline CDR1 reads SGHVS; CDR2 reads FQNEAQ. The CDR3 length is 12 residues. CDR3 bases: TGTGCCACCGAGGCAGCCTACAATGAGCAGTTCTTC. Its protein product is CATEAAYNEQFF.

The chain carries TRBV10-1 and TRBJ1-5; D is unclear. The ends were cut back, 3 bases at V and 3 bases at J, with 3 bases in the middle. Germline loops: CDR1 WNHNN, CDR2 SYGVQD (reference sequence). This CDR3 is built from 12 residues. CDR3 sequence reads: CASSDNNQPQHF. The CDR3 DNA sequence: TGCGCCAGCAGTGACAACAATCAGCCCCAGCATTTT.